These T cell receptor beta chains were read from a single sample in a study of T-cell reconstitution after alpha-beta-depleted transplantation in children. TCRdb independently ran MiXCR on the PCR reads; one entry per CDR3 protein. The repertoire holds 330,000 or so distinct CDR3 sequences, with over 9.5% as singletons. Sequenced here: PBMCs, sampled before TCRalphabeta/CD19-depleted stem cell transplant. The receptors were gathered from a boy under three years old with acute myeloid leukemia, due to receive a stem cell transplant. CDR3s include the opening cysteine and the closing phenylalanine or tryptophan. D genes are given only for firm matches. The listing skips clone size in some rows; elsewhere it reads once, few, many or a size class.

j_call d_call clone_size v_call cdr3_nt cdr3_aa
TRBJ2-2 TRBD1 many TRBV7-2 TGTGCCAGCAGCTTCAGCTCGACAGGGTTGAACACCGGGGAGCTGTTTTTT CASSFSSTGLNTGELFF
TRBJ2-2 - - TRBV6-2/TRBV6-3 TGTGCCAGCAGCCTTTATGACGGGGAGCTGTTTTTT CASSLYDGELFF
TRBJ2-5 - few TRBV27 TGTGCCAGCAGTTTATCGGGGGAATGGGAGACCCAGTACTTC CASSLSGEWETQYF
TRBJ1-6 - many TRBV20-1 TGCAGTGCTAGAGATCCGGGGGTCGGAGGAAGTTCACCCCTCCACTTT CSARDPGVGGSSPLHF
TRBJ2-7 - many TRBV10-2 TGCGCCAGCAGTGAGGGCAGGAGCTACGAGCAGTACTTC CASSEGRSYEQYF
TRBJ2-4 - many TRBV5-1 TGCGCCAGCAGCAGGGAAGCCAAAAACATTCAGTACTTC CASSREAKNIQYF
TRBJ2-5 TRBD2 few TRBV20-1 TGCAGTGCTAGAGATGCGGGAGGAGGAAGGGAGACCCAGTACTTC CSARDAGGGRETQYF
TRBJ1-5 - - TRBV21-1 TGTGCCAGCAGCAATAGAAAACAGACCATCAATCAGCCCCAGCATTTT CASSNRKQTINQPQHF
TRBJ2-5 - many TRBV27 TGTGCCAGCAGTTTATTCTCGGCGGGAGAGACCCAGTACTTC CASSLFSAGETQYF
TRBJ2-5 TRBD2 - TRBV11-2 TGTGCCAGCAGCTTCCAGTCGAAGACTAGCGGGAGAACAGAGACCCAGTACTTC CASSFQSKTSGRTETQYF
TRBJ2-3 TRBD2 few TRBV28 TGTTTCTCATTTGAGCGGGGGGGTCCTAGCACAGATACGCAGTATTTT CFSFERGGPSTDTQYF
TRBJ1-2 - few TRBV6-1 TGTGCCAGCAGTGAGGGAGCCAGGGATGGCTACACCTTC CASSEGARDGYTF
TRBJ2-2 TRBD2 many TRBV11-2 TGTGCCAGCAGCTTAGAGGGACTAGCGGGAGGAGTGAACACCGGGGAGCTGTTTTTT CASSLEGLAGGVNTGELFF